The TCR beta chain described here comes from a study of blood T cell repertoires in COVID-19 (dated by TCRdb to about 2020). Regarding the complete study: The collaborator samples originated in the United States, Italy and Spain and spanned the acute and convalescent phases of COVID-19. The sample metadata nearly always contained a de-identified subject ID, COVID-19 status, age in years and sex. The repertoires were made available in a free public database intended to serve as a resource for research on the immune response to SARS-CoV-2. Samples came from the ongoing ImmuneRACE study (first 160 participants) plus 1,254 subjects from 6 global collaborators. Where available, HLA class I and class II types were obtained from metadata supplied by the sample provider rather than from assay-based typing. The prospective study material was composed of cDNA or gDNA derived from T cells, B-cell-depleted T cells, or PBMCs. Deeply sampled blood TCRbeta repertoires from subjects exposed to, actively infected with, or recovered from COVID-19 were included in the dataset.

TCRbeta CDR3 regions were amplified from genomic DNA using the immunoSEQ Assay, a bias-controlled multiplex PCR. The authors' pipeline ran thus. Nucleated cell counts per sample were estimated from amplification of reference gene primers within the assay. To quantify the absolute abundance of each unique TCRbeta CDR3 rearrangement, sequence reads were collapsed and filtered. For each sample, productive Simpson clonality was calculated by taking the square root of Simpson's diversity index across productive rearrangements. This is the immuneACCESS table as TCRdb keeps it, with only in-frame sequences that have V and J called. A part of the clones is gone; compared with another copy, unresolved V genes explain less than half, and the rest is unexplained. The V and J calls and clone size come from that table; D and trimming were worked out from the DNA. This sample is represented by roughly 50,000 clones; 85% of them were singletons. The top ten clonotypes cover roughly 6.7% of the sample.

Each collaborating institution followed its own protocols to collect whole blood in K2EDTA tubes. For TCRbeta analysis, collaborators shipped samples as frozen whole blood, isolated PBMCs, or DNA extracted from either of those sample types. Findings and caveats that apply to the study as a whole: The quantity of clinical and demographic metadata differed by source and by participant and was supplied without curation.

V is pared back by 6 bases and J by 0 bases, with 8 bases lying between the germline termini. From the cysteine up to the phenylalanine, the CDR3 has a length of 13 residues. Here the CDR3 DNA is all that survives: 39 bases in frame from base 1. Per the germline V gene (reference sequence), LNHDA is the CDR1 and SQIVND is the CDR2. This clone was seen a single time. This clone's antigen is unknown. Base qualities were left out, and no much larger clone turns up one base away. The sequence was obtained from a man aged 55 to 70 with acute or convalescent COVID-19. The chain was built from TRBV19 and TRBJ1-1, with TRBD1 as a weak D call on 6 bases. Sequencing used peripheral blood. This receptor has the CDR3 CASRRQVNTEAFF. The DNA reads TGTGCCAGTAGAAGACAGGTGAACACTGAAGCTTTCTTT.